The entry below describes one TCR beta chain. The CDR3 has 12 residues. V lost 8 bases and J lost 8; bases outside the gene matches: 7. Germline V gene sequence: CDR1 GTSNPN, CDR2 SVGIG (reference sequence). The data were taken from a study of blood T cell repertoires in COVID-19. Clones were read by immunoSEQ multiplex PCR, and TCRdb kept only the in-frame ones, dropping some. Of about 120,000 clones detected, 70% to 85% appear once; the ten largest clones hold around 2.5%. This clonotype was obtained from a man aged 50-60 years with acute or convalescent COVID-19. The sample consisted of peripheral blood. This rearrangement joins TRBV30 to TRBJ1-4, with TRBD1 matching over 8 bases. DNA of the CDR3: TGTGCCAGGGGTACAGGGGGGGAAAAACTGTTTTTT. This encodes CARGTGGEKLFF.